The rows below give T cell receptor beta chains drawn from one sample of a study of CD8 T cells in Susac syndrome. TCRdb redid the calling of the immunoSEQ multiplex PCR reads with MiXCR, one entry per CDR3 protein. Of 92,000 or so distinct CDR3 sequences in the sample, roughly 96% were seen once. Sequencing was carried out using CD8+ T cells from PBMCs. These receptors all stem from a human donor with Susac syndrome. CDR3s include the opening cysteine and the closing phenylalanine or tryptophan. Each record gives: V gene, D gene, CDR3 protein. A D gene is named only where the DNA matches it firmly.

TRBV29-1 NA CSVVPREGYEQFF
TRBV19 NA CASTPVGRGQPQHF
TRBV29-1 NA CSVVWRERGAFF
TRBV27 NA CASSHGRAYGYTF
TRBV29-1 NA CSVEVQLGGYTF
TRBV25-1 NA CASSEVGSSYTF
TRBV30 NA CAWSLGADNSPLHF
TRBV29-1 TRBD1 CSASTGDGSPLHF
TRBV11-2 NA CASSFGNAPPNSPLHF
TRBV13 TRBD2 CASSPPGALAGYNEQFF
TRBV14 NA CASSQGWTDYSPLHF
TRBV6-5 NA CASSYQGRSSYNSPLHF
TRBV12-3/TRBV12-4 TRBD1 CASSWRGDRASYEQYF
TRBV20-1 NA CSARSTRDNQPQHF
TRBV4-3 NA CASSEDPDTQYF
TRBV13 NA CASSLITDTQYF
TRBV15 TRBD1 CATSRGGGQGANEQFF
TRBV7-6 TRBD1 CASSLTGDRETQYF
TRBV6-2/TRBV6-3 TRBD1 CASRDDLRTGYYEQYF
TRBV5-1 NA CASSSQTTMNTEAFF
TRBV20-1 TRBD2 CSARAGGRQETQYF
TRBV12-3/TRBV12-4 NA CASSSQFQPQHF
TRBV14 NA CASSRTSGTYYGYTF